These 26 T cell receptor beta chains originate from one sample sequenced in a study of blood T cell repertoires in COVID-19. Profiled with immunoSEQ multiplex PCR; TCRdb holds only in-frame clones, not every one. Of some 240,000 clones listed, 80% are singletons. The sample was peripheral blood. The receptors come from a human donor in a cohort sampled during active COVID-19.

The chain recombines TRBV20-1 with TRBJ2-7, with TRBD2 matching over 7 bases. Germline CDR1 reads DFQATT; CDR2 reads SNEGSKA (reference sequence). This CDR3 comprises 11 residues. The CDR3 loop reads CSQGRGNEQYF. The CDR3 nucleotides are TGCAGCCAAGGGAGGGGAAACGAGCAGTACTTC.

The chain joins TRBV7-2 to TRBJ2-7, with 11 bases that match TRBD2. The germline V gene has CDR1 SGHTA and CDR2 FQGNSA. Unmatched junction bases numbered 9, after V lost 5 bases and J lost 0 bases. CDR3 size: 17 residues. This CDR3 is CASSQRLAGWDSYEQYF. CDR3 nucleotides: TGTGCCAGCAGCCAACGACTAGCGGGGTGGGACTCCTACGAGCAGTACTTC.

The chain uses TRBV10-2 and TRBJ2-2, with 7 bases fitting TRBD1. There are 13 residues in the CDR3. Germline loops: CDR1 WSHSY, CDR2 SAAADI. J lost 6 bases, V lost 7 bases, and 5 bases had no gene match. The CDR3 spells CASKEGTAGELFF. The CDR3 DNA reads TGCGCCAGCAAGGAAGGGACAGCCGGGGAGCTGTTTTTT.

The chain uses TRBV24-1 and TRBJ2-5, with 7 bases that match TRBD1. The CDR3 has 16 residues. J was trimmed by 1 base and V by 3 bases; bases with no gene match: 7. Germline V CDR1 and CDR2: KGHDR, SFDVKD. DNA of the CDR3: TGTGCCACCAGTGATCCCGGACAGGCCATCCAAGAGACCCAGTACTTC. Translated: CATSDPGQAIQETQYF.

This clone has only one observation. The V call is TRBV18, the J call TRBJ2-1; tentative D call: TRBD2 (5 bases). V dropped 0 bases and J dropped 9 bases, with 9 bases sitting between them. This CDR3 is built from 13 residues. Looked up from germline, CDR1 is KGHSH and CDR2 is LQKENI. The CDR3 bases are TGTGCCAGCTCACCACCGACTCGGGGTGAGCAGTTCTTC. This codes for CASSPPTRGEQFF.

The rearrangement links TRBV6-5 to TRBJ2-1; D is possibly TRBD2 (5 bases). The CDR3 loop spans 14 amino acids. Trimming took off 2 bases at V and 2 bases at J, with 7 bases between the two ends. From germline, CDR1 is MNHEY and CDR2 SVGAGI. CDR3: CASSYGETYNEQFF. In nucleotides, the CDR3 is TGTGCCAGCAGTTACGGGGAGACCTACAATGAGCAGTTCTTC.

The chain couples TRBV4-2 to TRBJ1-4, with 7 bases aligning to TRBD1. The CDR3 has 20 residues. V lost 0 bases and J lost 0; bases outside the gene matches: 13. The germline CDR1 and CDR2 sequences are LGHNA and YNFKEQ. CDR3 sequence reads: CASSQDHPGGDRTTNEKLFF. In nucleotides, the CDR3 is TGTGCCAGCAGCCAAGATCATCCGGGGGGGGACAGAACAACTAATGAAAAACTGTTTTTT.

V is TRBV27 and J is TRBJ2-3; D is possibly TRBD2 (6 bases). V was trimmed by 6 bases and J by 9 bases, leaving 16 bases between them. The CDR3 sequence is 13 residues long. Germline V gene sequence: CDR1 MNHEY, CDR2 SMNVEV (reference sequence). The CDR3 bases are TGTGCCAGCAGCCCCTCGGGGAGGCGGACGCAGTATTTT. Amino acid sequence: CASSPSGRRTQYF.

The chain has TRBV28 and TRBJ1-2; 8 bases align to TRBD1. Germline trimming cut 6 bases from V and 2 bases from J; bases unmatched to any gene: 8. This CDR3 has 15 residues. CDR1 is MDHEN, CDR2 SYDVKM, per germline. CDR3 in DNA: TGTGCCAGCAGCGCTCCGGGACAGGAGAACTATGGCTACACCTTC. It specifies CASSAPGQENYGYTF.

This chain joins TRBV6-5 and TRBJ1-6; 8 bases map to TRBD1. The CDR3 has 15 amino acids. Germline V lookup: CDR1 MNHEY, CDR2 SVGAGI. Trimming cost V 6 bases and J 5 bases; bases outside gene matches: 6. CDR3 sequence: CASRAGTGNNSPLHF. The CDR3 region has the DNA TGTGCCAGCAGGGCCGGGACAGGAAATAATTCACCCCTCCACTTT.

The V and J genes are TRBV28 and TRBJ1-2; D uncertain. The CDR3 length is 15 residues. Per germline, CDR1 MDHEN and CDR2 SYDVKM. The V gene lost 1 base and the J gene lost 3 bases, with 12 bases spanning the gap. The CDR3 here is CASSLSGRGDYGYTF. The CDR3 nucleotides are TGTGCCAGCAGTTTATCCGGGAGAGGCGACTATGGCTACACCTTC.

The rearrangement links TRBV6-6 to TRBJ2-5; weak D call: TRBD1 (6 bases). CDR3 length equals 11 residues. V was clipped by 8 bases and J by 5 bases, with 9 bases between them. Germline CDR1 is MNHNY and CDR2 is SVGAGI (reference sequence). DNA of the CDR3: TGTGCCAGCGGGGGCTCGGAGACCCAGTACTTC. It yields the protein CASGGSETQYF.

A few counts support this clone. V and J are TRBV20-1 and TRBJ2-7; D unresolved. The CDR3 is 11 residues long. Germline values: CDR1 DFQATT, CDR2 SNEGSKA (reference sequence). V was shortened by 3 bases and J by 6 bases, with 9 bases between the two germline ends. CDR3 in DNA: TGCAGTGCTAGCCGACAAGGCGAGCAGTACTTC. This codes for CSASRQGEQYF.

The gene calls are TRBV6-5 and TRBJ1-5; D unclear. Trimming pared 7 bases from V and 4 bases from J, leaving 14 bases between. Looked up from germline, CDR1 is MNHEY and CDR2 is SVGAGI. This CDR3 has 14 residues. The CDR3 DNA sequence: TGTGCCAGCACATCGAACAGCTTGAATCAGCCCCAGCATTTT. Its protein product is CASTSNSLNQPQHF.

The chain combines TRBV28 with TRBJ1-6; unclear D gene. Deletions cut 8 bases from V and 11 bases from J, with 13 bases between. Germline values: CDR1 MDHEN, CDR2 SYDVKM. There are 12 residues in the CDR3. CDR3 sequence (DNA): TGTGCCAGCGGCACTCGAGGCCCACCCCTCCACTTT. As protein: CASGTRGPPLHF.

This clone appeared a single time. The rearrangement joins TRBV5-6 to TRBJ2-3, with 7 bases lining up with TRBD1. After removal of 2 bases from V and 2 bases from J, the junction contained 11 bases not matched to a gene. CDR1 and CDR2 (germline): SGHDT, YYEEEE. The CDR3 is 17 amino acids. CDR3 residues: CASSLGPGTEFTDTQYF. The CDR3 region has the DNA TGTGCCAGCAGCTTAGGGCCCGGGACAGAGTTCACAGATACGCAGTATTTT.

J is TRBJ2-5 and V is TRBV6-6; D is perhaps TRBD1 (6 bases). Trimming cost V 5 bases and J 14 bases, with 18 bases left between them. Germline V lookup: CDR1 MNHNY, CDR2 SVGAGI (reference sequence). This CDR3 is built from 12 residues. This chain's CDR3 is CASSRDTGHAYF. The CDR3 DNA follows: TGTGCCAGCAGTCGCGATACAGGGCACGCTTACTTC.

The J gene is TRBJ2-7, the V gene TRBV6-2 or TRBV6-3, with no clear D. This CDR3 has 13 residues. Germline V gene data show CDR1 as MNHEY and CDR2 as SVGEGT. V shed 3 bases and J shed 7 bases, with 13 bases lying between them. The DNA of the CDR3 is TGTGCCAGCAGTTATCTCGCGGAAGAGGAGCAGTACTTC. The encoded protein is CASSYLAEEEQYF.

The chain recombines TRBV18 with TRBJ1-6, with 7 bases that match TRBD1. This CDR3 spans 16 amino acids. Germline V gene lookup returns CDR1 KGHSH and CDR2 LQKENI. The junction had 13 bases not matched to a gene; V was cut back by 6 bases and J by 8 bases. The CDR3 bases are TGTGCCAGCTCCTCTCGACAGGGAAGCCGCCATTCACCCCTCCACTTT. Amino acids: CASSSRQGSRHSPLHF.

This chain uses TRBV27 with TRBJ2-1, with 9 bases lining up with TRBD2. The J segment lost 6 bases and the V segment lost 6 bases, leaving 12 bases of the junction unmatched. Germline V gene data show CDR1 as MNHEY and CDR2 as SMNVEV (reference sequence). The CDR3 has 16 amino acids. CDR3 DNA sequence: TGTGCCAGCAGACCAAACAGCGGGAGGCGTTTCAATGAGCAGTTCTTC. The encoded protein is CASRPNSGRRFNEQFF.

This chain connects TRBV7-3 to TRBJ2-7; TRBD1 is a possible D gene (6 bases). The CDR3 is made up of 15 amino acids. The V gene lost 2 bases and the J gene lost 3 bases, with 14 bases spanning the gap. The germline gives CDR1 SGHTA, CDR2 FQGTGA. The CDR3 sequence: CASSLSPAQGYEQYF. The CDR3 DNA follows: TGTGCCAGCAGCTTATCCCCCGCACAGGGCTACGAGCAGTACTTC. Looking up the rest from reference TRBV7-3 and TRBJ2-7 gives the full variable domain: GAGVSQTPSNKVTEKGKYVELRCDPISGHTALYWYRQSLGQGPEFLIYFQGTGAADDSGLPNDRFFAVRPEGSVSTLKIQRTERGDSAVYLCASSLSPAQGYEQYFGPGTRLTVT.

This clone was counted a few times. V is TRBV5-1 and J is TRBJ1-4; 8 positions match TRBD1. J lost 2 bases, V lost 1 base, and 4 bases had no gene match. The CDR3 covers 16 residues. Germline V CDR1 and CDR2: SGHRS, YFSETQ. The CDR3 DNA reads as TGCGCCAGCAGCTTGTCAGGGGGCCTCACTAATGAAAAACTGTTTTTT. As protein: CASSLSGGLTNEKLFF.

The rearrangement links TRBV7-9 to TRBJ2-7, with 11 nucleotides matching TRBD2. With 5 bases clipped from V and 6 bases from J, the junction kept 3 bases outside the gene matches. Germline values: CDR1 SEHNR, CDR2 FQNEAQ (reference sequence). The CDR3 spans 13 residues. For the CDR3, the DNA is TGTGCCAGCAGCCTAGGGACTAGCGGCGAGCAGTACTTC. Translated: CASSLGTSGEQYF.

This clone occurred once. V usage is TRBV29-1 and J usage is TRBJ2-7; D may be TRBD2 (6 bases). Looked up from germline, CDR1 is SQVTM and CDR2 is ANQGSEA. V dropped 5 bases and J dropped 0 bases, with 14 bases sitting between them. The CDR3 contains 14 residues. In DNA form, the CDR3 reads TGCAGCGTTTTGGGACGGGGGAGCTCCTACGAGCAGTACTTC. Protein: CSVLGRGSSYEQYF.

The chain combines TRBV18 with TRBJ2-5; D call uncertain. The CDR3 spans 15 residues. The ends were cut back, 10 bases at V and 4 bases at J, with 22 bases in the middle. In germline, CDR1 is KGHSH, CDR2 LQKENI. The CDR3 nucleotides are TGTGCCACCCACGCGGCCTCGCTAGGTATAGAGACCCAGTACTTC. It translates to CATHAASLGIETQYF.

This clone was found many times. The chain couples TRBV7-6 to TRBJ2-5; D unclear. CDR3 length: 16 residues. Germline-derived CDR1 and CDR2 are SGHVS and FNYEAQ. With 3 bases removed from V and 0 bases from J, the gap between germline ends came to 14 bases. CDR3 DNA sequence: TGTGCCAGCAGCTTTACACCCGCCGGGTACCAAGAGACCCAGTACTTC. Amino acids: CASSFTPAGYQETQYF.